Following are 13 T cell receptor beta chains from one sample sequenced in a study of blood T cell repertoires in COVID-19. Some clones are missing from TCRdb's copy, which holds only in-frame ones; the method was immunoSEQ multiplex PCR. Counted here are about 130,000 clones, more than 80% occurring once; the ten biggest clones make up less than 3.5%. Input material: peripheral blood. The receptor source for this set is a woman at least 80 years old with COVID-19, enrolled during active disease.

CDR3 in amino acids: CASSPGAQETQYF. The CDR3, as DNA: TGTGCCAGCTCACCTGGGGCGCAAGAGACCCAGTACTTC. The chain uses TRBV18 and TRBJ2-5; perhaps TRBD1 as D (5 bases). Germline CDR1 KGHSH, CDR2 LQKENI. The length of the CDR3 is 13 residues. V shed 3 bases and J shed 2 bases, with 7 bases lying between them.

The chain recombines TRBV14 with TRBJ2-6, with 7 bases identical to TRBD1. The CDR3 is 18 residues long. Germline values: CDR1 SGHDN, CDR2 FVKESK. V dropped 2 bases and J dropped 0; count of bases not matched to a gene: 7. As DNA, the CDR3 is TGTGCCAGCAGCCAATTGACAGGGTCATACTCTGGGGCCAACGTCCTGACTTTC. It specifies CASSQLTGSYSGANVLTF. The full variable domain, completed using reference TRBV14 and TRBJ2-6, is EAGVTQFPSHSVIEKGQTVTLRCDPISGHDNLYWYRRVMGKEIKFLLHFVKESKQDESGMPNNRFLAERTGGTYSTLKVQPAELEDSGVYFCASSQLTGSYSGANVLTFGAGSRLTVL.

The J gene is TRBJ2-1, the V gene TRBV7-9, with TRBD1 identical over 8 bases. The CDR3 sequence is 14 residues long. Germline CDR1 is SEHNR and CDR2 is FQNEAQ (reference sequence). V dropped 7 bases and J dropped 5; count of bases not matched to a gene: 7. The CDR3 spells CASTPPDRDNEQFF. CDR3 in DNA: TGTGCCAGCACCCCCCCGGACAGGGACAATGAGCAGTTCTTC.

This chain links TRBV11-3 with TRBJ2-1; 7 bases align to TRBD2. V was pared by 0 bases and J by 0 bases, with 5 bases of the junction left unmatched. Germline V gives CDR1 SGHNT, CDR2 YENEEA. The CDR3 runs 17 residues. The CDR3 loop reads CASSLDGRDSSYNEQFF. The CDR3 nucleotides read TGTGCCAGCAGCTTAGATGGGAGGGATAGCTCCTACAATGAGCAGTTCTTC. The full variable domain, completed using reference TRBV11-3 and TRBJ2-1, is EAGVVQSPRYKIIEKKQPVAFWCNPISGHNTLYWYLQNLGQGPELLIRYENEEAVDDSQLPKDRFSAERLKGVDSTLKIQPAELGDSAVYLCASSLDGRDSSYNEQFFGPGTRLTVL.

V gene TRBV5-4 combines with J gene TRBJ2-6, with 7 bases that match TRBD1. Trimming cost V 0 bases and J 2 bases; bases outside gene matches: 8. This CDR3 has 18 amino acids. Germline lookup yields CDR1 SGHNT and CDR2 YYREEE (reference sequence). CDR3 amino acids: CASSLEGTVLTGANVLTF. For the CDR3, the DNA is TGTGCCAGCAGCTTGGAAGGGACAGTACTAACTGGGGCCAACGTCCTGACTTTC. The whole variable domain, remainder taken from reference TRBV5-4 and TRBJ2-6, is ETGVTQSPTHLIKTRGQQVTLRCSSQSGHNTVSWYQQALGQGPQFIFQYYREEENGRGNFPPRFSGLQFPNYSSELNVNALELDDSALYLCASSLEGTVLTGANVLTFGAGSRLTVL.

The chain joins TRBV24-1 to TRBJ2-2; unclear D gene. Germline V gene sequence: CDR1 KGHDR, CDR2 SFDVKD. With 4 bases removed from V and 1 base from J, the gap between germline ends came to 6 bases. The CDR3 is 14 residues long. CDR3 nucleotides: TGTGCCACCAGTGACCGCGGGAACACCGGGGAGCTGTTTTTT. Its protein product is CATSDRGNTGELFF.

The rearrangement joins TRBV7-2 to TRBJ1-1; possibly TRBD1 for D (5 bases). Looked up from germline, CDR1 is SGHTA and CDR2 is FQGNSA. Trimming left V 4 bases short and J 6 bases short, with 12 bases between. The length of the CDR3 is 13 residues. The CDR3: CASSSRQSPEAFF. The CDR3 coding sequence is TGTGCCAGCAGCTCGAGACAGTCGCCTGAAGCTTTCTTT.

V usage is TRBV27 and J usage is TRBJ1-3; D remains ambiguous. The V end was cut by 0 bases, the J end by 3 bases, with 12 bases between. CDR3 size: 16 residues. CDR1 MNHEY and CDR2 SMNVEV come from the germline V gene (reference sequence). CDR3 DNA sequence: TGTGCCAGCAGTTTATCCCCGGCGTCGGGTGGAAACACCATATATTTT. Its translation: CASSLSPASGGNTIYF.

In this sample, this clone turned up once. The chain has TRBV6-5 and TRBJ2-2, with 14 nucleotides matching TRBD2. Germline V gene data show CDR1 as MNHEY and CDR2 as SVGAGI. J gave up 6 bases and V 4 bases, and 1 base lay outside the gene matches. This CDR3 comprises 15 residues. The CDR3 spells CASSWGLAGAGELFF. The CDR3 DNA reads TGTGCCAGCAGTTGGGGACTAGCGGGAGCCGGGGAGCTGTTTTTT.

The chain recombines TRBV7-9 with TRBJ2-1, with D hard to call. V dropped 1 base and J dropped 5 bases, with 12 bases sitting between them. The CDR3 contains 15 residues. CDR1 SEHNR and CDR2 FQNEAQ come from the germline V gene (reference sequence). The CDR3 DNA sequence: TGTGCCAGCAGCTTAGTCTTCCTAGATCACAATGAGCAGTTCTTC. Its translation: CASSLVFLDHNEQFF.

V is TRBV4-2 and J is TRBJ1-1; 7 bases fit TRBD1. V gave up 2 bases and J gave up 4 bases; unmatched junction bases: 7. Germline V CDR1 and CDR2: LGHNA, YNFKEQ. The CDR3 covers 15 residues. The CDR3 DNA reads TGTGCCAGCAGCCAACCAGACAGGGAAGGCACTGAAGCTTTCTTT. The encoded protein is CASSQPDREGTEAFF.

V gene TRBV5-1 combines with J gene TRBJ2-3; D ambiguous. CDR1 is SGHRS and CDR2 is YFSETQ in the germline V gene. CDR3 length equals 13 residues. The V gene lost 0 bases and the J gene lost 5 bases, with 7 bases spanning the gap. This chain's CDR3 is CASSLAILDTQYF. CDR3 nucleotide sequence: TGCGCCAGCAGCTTGGCGATACTAGATACGCAGTATTTT.

The chain carries TRBV5-1 and TRBJ1-1; a possible D gene is TRBD1 (6 bases). The CDR3 runs to 14 residues. Trimming pared 2 bases from V and 1 base from J, leaving 9 bases between. Per the germline V gene, CDR1 is SGHRS and CDR2 is YFSETQ. The CDR3 nucleotides read TGCGCCAGCAGCTTACTACAGGGGAACACTGAAGCTTTCTTT. Protein sequence: CASSLLQGNTEAFF. Using reference TRBV5-1 and TRBJ1-1 for the parts outside the CDR3, the full variable domain is KAGVTQTPRYLIKTRGQQVTLSCSPISGHRSVSWYQQTPGQGLQFLFEYFSETQRNKGNFPGRFSGRQFSNSRSEMNVSTLELGDSALYLCASSLLQGNTEAFFGQGTRLTVV.